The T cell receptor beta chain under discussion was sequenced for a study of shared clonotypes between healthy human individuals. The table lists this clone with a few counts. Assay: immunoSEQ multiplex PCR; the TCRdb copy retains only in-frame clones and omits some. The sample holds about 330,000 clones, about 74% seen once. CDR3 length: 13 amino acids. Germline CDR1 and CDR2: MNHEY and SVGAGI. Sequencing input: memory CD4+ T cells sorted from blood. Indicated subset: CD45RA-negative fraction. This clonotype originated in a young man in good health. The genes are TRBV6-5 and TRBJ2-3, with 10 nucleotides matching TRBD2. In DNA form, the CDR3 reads TGTGTTAGCGGGAGGACCAGGGCAGATACGCAGTATTTT. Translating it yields CVSGRTRADTQYF.